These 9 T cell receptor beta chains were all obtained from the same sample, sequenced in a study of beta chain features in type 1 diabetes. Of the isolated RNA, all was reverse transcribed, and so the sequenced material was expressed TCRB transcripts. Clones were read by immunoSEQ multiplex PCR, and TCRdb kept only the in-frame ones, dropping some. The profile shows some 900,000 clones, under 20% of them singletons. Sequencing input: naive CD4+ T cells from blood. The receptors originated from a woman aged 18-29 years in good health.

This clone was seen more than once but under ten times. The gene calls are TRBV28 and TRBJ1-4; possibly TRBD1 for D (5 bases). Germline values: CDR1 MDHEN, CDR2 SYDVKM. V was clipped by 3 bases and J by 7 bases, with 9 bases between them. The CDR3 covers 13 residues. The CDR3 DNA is TGTGCCAGCAGTTTTGGGGGTGCTGAAAAACTGTTTTTT. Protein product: CASSFGGAEKLFF.

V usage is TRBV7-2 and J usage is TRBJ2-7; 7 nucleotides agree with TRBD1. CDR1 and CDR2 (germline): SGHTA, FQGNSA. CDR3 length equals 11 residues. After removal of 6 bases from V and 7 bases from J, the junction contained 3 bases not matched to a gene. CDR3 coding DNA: TGTGCCAGCAGGCAACAGGGGGAGCAGTACTTC. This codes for CASRQQGEQYF.

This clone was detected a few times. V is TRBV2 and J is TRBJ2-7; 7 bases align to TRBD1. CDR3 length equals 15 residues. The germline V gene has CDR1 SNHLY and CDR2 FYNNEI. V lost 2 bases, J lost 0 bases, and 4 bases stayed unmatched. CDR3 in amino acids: CASSERGLASYEQYF. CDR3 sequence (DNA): TGTGCCAGCAGTGAAAGGGGGCTAGCCTCCTACGAGCAGTACTTC.

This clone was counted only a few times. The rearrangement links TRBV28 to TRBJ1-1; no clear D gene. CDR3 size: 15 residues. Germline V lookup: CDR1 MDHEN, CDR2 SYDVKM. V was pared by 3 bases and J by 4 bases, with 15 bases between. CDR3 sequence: CASSLTRVVGTEAFF. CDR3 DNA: TGTGCCAGCAGTTTGACAAGGGTGGTAGGCACTGAAGCTTTCTTT. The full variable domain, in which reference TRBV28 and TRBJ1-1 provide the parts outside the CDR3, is DVKVTQSSRYLVKRTGEKVFLECVQDMDHENMFWYRQDPGLGLRLIYFSYDVKMKEKGDIPEGYSVSREKKERFSLILESASTNQTSMYLCASSLTRVVGTEAFFGQGTRLTVV.

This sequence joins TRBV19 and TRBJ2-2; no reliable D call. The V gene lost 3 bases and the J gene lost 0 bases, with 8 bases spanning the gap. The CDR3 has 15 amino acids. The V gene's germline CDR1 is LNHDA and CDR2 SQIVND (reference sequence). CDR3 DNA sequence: TGTGCCAGTAGTATTCGGACGACGAACACCGGGGAGCTGTTTTTT. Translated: CASSIRTTNTGELFF.

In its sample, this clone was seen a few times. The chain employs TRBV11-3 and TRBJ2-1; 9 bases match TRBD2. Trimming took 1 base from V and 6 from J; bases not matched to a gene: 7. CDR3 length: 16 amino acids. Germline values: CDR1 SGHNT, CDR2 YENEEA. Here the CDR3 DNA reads TGTGCCAGCAGCTTAGGGTCTAGCGGGAACATCAATGAGCAGTTCTTC. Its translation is CASSLGSSGNINEQFF.

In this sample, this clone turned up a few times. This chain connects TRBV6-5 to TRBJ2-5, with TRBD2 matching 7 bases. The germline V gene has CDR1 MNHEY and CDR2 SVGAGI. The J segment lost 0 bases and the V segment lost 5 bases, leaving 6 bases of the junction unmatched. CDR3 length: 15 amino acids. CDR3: CASSNLREYQETQYF. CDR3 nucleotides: TGTGCCAGCAGTAATCTGCGGGAGTACCAAGAGACCCAGTACTTC.

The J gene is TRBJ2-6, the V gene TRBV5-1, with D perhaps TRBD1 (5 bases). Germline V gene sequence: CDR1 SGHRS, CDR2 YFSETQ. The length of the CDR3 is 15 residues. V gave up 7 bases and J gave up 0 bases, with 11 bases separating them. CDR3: CASSRGHSGANVLTF. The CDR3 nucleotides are TGCGCCAGCTCGAGAGGACACTCTGGGGCCAACGTCCTGACTTTC. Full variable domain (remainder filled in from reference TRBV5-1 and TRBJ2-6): KAGVTQTPRYLIKTRGQQVTLSCSPISGHRSVSWYQQTPGQGLQFLFEYFSETQRNKGNFPGRFSGRQFSNSRSEMNVSTLELGDSALYLCASSRGHSGANVLTFGAGSRLTVL.

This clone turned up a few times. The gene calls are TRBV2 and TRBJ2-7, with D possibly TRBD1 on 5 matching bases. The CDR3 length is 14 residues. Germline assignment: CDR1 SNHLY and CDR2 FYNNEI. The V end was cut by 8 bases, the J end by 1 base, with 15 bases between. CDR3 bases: TGTGCCAGCGGAACAGGATCCTTATCCTACGAGCAGTACTTC. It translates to CASGTGSLSYEQYF. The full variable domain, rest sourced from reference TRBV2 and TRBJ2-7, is EPEVTQTPSHQVTQMGQEVILRCVPISNHLYFYWYRQILGQKVEFLVSFYNNEISEKSEIFDDQFSVERPDGSNFTLKIRSTKLEDSAMYFCASGTGSLSYEQYFGPGTRLTVT.